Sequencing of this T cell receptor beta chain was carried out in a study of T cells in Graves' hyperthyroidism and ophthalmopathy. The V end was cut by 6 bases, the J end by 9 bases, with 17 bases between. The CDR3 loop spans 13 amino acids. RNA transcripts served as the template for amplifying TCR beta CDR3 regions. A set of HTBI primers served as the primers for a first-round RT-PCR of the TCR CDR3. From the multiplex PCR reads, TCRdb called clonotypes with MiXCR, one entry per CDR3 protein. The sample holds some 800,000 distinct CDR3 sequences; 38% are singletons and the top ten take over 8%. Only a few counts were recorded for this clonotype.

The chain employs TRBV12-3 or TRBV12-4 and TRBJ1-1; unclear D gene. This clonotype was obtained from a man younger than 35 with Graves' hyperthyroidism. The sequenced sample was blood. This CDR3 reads CASSPRSGFQAFF. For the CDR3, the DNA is TGTGCCAGCAGCCCTAGATCCGGTTTTCAAGCTTTCTTT.